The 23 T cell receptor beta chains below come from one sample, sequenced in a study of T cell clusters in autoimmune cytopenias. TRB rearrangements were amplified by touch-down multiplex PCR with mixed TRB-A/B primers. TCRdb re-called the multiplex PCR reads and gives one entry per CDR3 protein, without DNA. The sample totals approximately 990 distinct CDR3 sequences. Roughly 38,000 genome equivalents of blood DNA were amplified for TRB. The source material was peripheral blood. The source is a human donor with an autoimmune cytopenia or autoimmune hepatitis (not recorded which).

Here the CDR3 reads CASSQERARAATNEKLFF. The rearrangement uses TRBV6-6 and TRBJ1-4; TCRdb's assignment of TRBD1 cannot be checked, as there is no DNA. CDR1 and CDR2 (germline): MNHNY, SVGAGI (reference sequence). This CDR3 comprises 18 residues.

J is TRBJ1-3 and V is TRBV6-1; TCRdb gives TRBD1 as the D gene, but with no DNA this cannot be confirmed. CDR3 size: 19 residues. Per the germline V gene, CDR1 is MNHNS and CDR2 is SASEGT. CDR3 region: CASSARPYLQGYSGNTIYF.

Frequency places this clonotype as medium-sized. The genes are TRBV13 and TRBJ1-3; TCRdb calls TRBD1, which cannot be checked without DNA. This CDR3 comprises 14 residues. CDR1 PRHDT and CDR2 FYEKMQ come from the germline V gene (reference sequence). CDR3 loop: CASSWEGSGNTIYF.

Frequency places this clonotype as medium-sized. The CDR3 here is CASSPQATGQGGEQYF. The chain combines TRBV18 with TRBJ2-7; no DNA is available, so the TRBD1 call from TCRdb remains unchecked. Germline V gives CDR1 KGHSH, CDR2 LQKENI. CDR3 length: 16 residues.

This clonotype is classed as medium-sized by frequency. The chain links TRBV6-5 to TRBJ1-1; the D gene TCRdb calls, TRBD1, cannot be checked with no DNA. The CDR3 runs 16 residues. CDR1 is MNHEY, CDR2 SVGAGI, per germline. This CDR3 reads CATLRWHRGSATEAFF.

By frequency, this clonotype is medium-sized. The chain's CDR3 is CASSWRGGRGETQYF. V and J are TRBV6-5 and TRBJ2-5; TCRdb's assignment of TRBD2 cannot be checked, as there is no DNA. Germline CDR1 is MNHEY and CDR2 is SVGAGI. The CDR3 runs 15 residues.

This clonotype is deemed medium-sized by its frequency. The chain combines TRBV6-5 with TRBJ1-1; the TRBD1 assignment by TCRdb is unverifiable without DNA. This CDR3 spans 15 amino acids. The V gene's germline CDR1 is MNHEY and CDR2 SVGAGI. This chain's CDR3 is CASSYQGPRNTEAFF.

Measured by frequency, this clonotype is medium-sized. This CDR3 reads CASRVSQRRSNYGYTF. The chain couples TRBV6-2 or TRBV6-3 to TRBJ1-2; lacking DNA, the TRBD1 call made by TCRdb goes unchecked. CDR3 length: 16 amino acids. From germline, CDR1 is MNHEY and CDR2 SVGEGT.

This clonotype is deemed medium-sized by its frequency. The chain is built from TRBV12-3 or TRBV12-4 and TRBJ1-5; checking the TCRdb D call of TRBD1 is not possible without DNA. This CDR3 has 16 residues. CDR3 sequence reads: CASSLLFRGGYQPQHF.

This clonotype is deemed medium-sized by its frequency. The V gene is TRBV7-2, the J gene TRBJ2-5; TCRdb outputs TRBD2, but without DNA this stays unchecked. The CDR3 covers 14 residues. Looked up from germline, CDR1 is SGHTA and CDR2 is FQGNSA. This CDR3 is CASSSDWRGETQYF.

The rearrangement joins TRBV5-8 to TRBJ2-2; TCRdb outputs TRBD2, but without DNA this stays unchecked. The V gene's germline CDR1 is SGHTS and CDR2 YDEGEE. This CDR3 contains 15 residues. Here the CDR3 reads CASSTGLAGAKELFF. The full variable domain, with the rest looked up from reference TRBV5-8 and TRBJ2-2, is EAGVTQSPTHLIKTRGQQATLRCSPISGHTSVYWYQQALGLGLQFLLWYDEGEERNRGNFPPRFSGRQFPNYSSELNVNALELEDSALYLCASSTGLAGAKELFFGEGSRLTVL.

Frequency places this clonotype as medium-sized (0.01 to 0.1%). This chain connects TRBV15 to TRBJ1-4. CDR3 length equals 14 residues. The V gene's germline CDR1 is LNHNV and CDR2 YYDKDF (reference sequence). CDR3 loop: CATSRGGTNEKLFF.

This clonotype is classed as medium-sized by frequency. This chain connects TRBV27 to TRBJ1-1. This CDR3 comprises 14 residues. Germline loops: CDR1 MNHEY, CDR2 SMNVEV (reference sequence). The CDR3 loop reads CASSLDRSRLEAFF.

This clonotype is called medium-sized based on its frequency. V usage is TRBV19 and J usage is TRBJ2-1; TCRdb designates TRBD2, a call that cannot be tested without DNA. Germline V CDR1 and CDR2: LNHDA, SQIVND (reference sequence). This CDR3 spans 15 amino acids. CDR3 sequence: CASSVAGGNYNEQFF.

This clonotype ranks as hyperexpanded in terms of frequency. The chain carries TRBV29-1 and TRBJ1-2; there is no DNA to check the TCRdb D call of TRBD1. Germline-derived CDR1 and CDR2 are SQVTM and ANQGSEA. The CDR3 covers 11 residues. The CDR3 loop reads CSVEQGNGYTF.

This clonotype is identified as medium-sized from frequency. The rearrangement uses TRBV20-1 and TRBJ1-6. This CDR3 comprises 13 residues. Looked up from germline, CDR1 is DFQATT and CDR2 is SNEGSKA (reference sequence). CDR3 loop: CSAAEAPFSPLHF.

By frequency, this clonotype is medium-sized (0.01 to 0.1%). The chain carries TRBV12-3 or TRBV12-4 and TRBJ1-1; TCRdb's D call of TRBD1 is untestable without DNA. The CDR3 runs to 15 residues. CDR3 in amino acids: CASSSRGVMNTEAFF.

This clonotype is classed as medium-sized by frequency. The CDR3 here is CAWSRSGGYNEQFF. The rearrangement joins TRBV30 to TRBJ2-1; TCRdb lists TRBD2, though no DNA is available to test this call. The CDR3 has 14 amino acids. Per the germline V gene, CDR1 is GTSNPN and CDR2 is SVGIG (reference sequence).

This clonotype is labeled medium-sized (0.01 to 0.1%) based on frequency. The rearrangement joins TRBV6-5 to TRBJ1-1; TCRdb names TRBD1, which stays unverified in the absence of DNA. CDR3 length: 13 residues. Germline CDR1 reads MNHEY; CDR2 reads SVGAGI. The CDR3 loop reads CASSYAGQAAAFF.

This chain's CDR3 is CASSFRAGALSGANVLTF. V usage is TRBV7-9 and J usage is TRBJ2-6; the TCRdb call, TRBD2, lacks DNA for checking. The CDR3 has 18 amino acids. CDR1 and CDR2 from the germline V gene are SEHNR and FQNEAQ (reference sequence).

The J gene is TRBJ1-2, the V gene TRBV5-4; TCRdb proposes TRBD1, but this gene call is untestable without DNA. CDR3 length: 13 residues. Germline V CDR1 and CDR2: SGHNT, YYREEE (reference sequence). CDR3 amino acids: CASSFDRGYGYTF.

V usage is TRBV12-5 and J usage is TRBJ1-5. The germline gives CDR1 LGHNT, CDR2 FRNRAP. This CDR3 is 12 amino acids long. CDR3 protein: CASGRNNQPQHF.

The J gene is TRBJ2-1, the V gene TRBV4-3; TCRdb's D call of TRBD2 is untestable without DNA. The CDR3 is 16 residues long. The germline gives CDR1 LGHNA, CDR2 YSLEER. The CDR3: CASSQGWRVSYNEQFF.